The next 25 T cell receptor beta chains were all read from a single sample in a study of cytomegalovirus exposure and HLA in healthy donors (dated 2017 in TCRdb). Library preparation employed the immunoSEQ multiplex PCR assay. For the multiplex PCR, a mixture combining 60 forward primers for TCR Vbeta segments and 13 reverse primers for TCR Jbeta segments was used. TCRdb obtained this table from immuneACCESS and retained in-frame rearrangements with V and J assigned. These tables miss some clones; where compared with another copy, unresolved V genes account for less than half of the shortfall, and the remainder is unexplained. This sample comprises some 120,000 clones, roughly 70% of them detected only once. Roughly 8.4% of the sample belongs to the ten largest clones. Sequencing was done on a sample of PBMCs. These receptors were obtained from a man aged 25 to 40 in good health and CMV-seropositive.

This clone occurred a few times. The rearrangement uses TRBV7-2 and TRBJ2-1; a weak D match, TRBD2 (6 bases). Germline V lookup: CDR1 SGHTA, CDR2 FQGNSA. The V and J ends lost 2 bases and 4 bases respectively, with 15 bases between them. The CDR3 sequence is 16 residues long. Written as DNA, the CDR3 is TGTGCCAGCAGCTTATTTTACGCTAGCGTGTACAATGAGCAGTTCTTC. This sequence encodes CASSLFYASVYNEQFF.

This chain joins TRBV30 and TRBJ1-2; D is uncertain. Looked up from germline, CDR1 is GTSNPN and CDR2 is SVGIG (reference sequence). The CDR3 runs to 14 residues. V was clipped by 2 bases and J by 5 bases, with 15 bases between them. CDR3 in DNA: TGTGCCTGGAGTCCTCAGGATCGGCTTTATGGCTACACCTTC. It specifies CAWSPQDRLYGYTF.

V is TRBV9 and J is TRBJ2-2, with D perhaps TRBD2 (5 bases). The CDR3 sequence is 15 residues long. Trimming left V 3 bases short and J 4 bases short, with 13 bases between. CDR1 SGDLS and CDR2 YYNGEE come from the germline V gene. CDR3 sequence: CASSGEGSGTGELFF. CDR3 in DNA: TGTGCCAGCAGCGGGGAAGGGAGTGGCACCGGGGAGCTGTTTTTT.

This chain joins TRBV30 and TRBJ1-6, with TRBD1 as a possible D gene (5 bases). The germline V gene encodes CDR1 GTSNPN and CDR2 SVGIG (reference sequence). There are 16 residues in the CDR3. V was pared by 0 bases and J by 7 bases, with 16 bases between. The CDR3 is CAWSVRLSKGNSPLHF. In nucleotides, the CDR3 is TGTGCCTGGAGTGTCCGGCTTTCCAAGGGGAATTCACCCCTCCACTTT.

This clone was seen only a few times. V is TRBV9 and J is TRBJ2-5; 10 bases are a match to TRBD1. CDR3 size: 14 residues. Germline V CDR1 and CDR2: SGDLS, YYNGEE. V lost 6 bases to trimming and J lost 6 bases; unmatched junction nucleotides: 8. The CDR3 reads CASTSGTGDKTQYF. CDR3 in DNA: TGTGCCAGCACCTCCGGGACAGGGGACAAGACCCAGTACTTC.

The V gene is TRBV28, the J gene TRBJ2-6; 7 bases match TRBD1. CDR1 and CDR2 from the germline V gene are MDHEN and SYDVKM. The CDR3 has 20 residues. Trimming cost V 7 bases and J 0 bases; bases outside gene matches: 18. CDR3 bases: TGTGCCAGCACCTCTGTTCGACAGGGCTTGGGTGACTCTGGGGCCAACGTCCTGACTTTC. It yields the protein CASTSVRQGLGDSGANVLTF.

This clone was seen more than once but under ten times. In DNA, the CDR3 is TGTGCCACCAGCAGGGACCAGGGAATGAATTCACCCCTCCACTTT. Translation gives CATSRDQGMNSPLHF. The V and J genes are TRBV15 and TRBJ1-6; perhaps TRBD1 as D (5 bases). V gave up 3 bases and J gave up 7 bases, with 13 bases separating them. CDR3 length: 15 amino acids. Germline CDR1 reads LNHNV; CDR2 reads YYDKDF (reference sequence). Supplemented by reference TRBV15 and TRBJ1-6, the full variable domain reads DAMVIQNPRYQVTQFGKPVTLSCSQTLNHNVMYWYQQKSSQAPKLLFHYYDKDFNNEADTPDNFQSRRPNTSFCFLDIRSPGLGDTAMYLCATSRDQGMNSPLHFGNGTRLTVT.

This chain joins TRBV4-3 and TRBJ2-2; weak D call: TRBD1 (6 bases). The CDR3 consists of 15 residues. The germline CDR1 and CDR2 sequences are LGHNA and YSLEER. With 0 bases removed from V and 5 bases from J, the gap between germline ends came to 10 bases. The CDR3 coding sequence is TGCGCCAGCAGCCAAGACAGGGGTTGGACCGGGGAGCTGTTTTTT. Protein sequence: CASSQDRGWTGELFF.

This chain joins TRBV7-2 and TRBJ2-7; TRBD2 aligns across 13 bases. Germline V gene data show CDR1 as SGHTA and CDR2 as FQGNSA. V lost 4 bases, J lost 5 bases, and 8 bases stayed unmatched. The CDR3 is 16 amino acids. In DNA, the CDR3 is TGTGCCAGCAGCTATGGACTAGCGGGAGAATCCCACGAGCAGTACGTC. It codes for CASSYGLAGESHEQYV.

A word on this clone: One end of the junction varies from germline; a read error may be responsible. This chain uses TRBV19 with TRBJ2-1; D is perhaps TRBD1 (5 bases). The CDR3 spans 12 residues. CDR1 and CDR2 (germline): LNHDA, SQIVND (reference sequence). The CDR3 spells CASSIVNRPSIF. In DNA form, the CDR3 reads TGTGCCAGTAGTATAGTGAACAGGCCGTCGATCTTC.

In DNA, the CDR3 is TGTGCCTGGAGGGAACTAGGTGCCACAGATACGCAGTATTTT. This gives the protein CAWRELGATDTQYF. The genes are TRBV30 and TRBJ2-3; perhaps TRBD2 as D (5 bases). The CDR3 runs 14 residues. Germline lookup yields CDR1 GTSNPN and CDR2 SVGIG (reference sequence). V shed 3 bases and J shed 2 bases, with 12 bases lying between them.

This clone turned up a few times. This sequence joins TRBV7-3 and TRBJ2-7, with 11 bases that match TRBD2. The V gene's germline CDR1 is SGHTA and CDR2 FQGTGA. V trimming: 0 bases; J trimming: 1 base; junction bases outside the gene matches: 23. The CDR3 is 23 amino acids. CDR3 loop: CASSLTLSSLLAGVKCRSYEQYV. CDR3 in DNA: TGTGCCAGCAGCTTAACCCTATCCTCTCTACTAGCGGGAGTAAAGTGTAGATCCTACGAGCAGTACGTC.

The CDR3, as DNA: TGCAGCGTTGAAGCATGGGCTAGGGGTACAGATACGCAGTATTTT. It translates to CSVEAWARGTDTQYF. The chain uses TRBV29-1 and TRBJ2-3, with D maybe TRBD1 (5 bases). This CDR3 is 15 amino acids long. Germline CDR1 reads SQVTM; CDR2 reads ANQGSEA. Trimming left V 1 base short and J 3 bases short, with 14 bases between.

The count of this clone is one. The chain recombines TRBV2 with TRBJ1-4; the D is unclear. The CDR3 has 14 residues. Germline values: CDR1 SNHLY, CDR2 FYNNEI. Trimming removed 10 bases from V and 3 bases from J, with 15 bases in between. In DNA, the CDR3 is TGTGCCACCCACAACGCGGATGCTAATGAAAAACTGTTTTTT. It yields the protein CATHNADANEKLFF.

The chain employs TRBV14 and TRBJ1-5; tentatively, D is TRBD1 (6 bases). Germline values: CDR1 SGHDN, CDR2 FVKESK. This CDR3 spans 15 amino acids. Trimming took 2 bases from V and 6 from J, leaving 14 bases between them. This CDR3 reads CASSQTGQPIQPQHF. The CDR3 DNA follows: TGTGCCAGCAGCCAAACCGGACAGCCCATTCAGCCCCAGCATTTT. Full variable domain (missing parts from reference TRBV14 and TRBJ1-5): EAGVTQFPSHSVIEKGQTVTLRCDPISGHDNLYWYRRVMGKEIKFLLHFVKESKQDESGMPNNRFLAERTGGTYSTLKVQPAELEDSGVYFCASSQTGQPIQPQHFGDGTRLSIL.

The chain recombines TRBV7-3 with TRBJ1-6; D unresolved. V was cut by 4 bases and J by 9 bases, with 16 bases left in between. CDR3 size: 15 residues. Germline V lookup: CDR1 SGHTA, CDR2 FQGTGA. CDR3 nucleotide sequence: TGTGCCAGCAGCTCGGCGGGATTCGGAGGTTCACCCCTCCACTTT. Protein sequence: CASSSAGFGGSPLHF. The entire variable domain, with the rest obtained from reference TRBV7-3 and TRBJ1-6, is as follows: GAGVSQTPSNKVTEKGKYVELRCDPISGHTALYWYRQSLGQGPEFLIYFQGTGAADDSGLPNDRFFAVRPEGSVSTLKIQRTERGDSAVYLCASSSAGFGGSPLHFGNGTRLTVT.

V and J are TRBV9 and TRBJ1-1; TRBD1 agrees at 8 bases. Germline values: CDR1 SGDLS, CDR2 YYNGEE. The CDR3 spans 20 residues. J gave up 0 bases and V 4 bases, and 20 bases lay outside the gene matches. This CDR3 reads CASSPRQGRGADSMNTEAFF. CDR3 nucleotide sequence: TGTGCCAGCAGCCCCCGACAGGGGAGGGGTGCAGACTCCATGAACACTGAAGCTTTCTTT.

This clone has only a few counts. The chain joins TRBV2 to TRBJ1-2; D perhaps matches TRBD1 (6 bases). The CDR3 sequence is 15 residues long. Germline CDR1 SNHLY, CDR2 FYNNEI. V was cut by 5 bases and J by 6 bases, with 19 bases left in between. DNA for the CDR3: TGTGCCAGCAGTATAACGACAGGAGCCAGGAATGGCTACACCTTC. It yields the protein CASSITTGARNGYTF.

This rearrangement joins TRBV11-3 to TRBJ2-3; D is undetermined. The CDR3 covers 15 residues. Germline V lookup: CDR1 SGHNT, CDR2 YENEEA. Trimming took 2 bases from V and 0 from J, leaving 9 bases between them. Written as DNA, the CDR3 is TGTGCCAGCAGCTTATCCGTCTCTAGCACAGATACGCAGTATTTT. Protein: CASSLSVSSTDTQYF.

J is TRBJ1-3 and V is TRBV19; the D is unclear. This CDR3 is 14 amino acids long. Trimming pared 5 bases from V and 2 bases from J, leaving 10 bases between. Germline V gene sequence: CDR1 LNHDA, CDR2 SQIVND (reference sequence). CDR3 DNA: TGTGCCAGTAGTCATACATCCACTGGAAACACCATATATTTT. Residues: CASSHTSTGNTIYF. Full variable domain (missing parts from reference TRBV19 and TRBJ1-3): DGGITQSPKYLFRKEGQNVTLSCEQNLNHDAMYWYRQDPGQGLRLIYYSQIVNDFQKGDIAEGYSVSREKKESFPLTVTSAQKNPTAFYLCASSHTSTGNTIYFGEGSWLTVV.

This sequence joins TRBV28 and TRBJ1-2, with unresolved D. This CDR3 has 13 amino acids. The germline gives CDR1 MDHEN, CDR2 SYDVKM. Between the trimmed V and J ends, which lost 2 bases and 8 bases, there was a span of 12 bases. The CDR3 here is CASSLGRVYGYTF. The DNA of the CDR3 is TGTGCCAGCAGTTTAGGGCGGGTGTACGGCTACACCTTC.

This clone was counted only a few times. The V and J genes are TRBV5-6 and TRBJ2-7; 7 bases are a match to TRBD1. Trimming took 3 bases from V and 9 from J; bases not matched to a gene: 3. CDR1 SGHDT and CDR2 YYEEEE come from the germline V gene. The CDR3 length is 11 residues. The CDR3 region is CASSSGQRQYF. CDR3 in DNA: TGTGCCAGCAGCTCGGGACAGCGGCAGTACTTC.

The CDR3 protein is CASSKGARGYTF. CDR3 nucleotides: TGTGCCAGTAGTAAGGGGGCAAGAGGCTACACCTTC. The rearrangement links TRBV19 to TRBJ1-2, with 7 bases that match TRBD1. Germline loops: CDR1 LNHDA, CDR2 SQIVND (reference sequence). Losses at the gene ends were 4 bases for V and 8 bases for J; bases not matched to a gene: 4. This CDR3 is built from 12 residues.

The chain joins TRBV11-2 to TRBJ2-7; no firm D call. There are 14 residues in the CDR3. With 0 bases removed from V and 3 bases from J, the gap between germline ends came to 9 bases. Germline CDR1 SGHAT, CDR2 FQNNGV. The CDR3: CASSLDLRSYEQYF. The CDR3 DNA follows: TGTGCCAGCAGCTTAGATCTACGGAGCTACGAGCAGTACTTC.

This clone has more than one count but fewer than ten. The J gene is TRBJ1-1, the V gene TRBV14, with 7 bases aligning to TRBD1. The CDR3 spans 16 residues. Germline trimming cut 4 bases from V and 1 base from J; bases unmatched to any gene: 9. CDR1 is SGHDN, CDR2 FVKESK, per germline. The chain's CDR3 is CASSPWGQRPNTEAFF. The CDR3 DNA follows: TGTGCCAGCAGCCCGTGGGGACAGCGACCGAACACTGAAGCTTTCTTT.